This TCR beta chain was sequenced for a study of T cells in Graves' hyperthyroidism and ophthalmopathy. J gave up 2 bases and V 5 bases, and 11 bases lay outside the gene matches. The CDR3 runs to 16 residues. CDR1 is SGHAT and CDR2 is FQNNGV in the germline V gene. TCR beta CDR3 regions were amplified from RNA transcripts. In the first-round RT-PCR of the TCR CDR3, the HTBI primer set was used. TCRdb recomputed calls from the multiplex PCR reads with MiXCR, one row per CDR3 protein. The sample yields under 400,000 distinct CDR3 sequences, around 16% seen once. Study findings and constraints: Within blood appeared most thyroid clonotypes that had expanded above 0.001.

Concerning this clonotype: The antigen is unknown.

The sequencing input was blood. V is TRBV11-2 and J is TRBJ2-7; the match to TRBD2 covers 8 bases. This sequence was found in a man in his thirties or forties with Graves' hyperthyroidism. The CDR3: CASSPRGGQIPYEQYF. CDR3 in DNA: TGTGCCAGCAGCCCCCGCGGGGGGCAAATCCCCTACGAGCAGTACTTC.